The present TCR beta chain was sequenced within a study of cytomegalovirus exposure and HLA in healthy donors. CDR3 length: 16 amino acids. Germline assignment: CDR1 SGHAT and CDR2 FQNNGV. The J segment lost 9 bases and the V segment lost 0 bases, leaving 11 bases of the junction unmatched. PCR employed 60 Vbeta and 13 Jbeta primers. TCRdb keeps only in-frame clones here, not all; method: immunoSEQ multiplex PCR. Of 150,000 to 200,000 clones detected, around 80% appear once; the ten largest clones hold approximately 1.4%. The receptor comes from a girl aged 10-17 years in good health and CMV-seropositive. The genes are TRBV11-2 and TRBJ2-7, with TRBD2 matching 10 bases. The sample taken for sequencing was PBMCs. The DNA of the CDR3 is TGTGCCAGCAGCTTAGATAGGGCTAGCGGGGGTTCCGGGCAGTACTTC. Its protein is CASSLDRASGGSGQYF.